The sequence of this T cell receptor beta chain was determined in a study of blood T cell repertoires in COVID-19. The wider study: Donors in the United States, Italy and Spain gave samples during acute or convalescent COVID-19. T cells, B-cell-depleted T cells, or PBMCs supplied cDNA or gDNA.

The CDR3 is 16 residues long. The germline gives CDR1 LGHDT, CDR2 YNNKEL (reference sequence). Trimming removed 2 bases from V and 0 bases from J, with 13 bases in between. Original data processing: Reference gene primer amplification gave estimated nucleated cell counts. Here immunoSEQ multiplex PCR was the method, and the copy in TCRdb shows in-frame clones only, minus some. V and J calls and clone size are those listed in that table; D and trimming were worked out from the DNA. Of 200,000 to 250,000 clones in the sample, about nine tenths were seen once. This chain connects TRBV3-1 (or the pseudogene TRBV3-2) to TRBJ1-1; D unresolved. What was sequenced was peripheral blood. The receptor's source is a woman aged 55-70 years with acute or convalescent COVID-19. CDR3 sequence: CASSQKEFGMNTEAFF. The CDR3 DNA reads TGTGCCAGCAGCCAAAAGGAGTTCGGCATGAACACTGAAGCTTTCTTT.